The 23 T cell receptor beta chains below come from one sample, sequenced in a study of shared clonotypes between healthy human individuals. Produced via immunoSEQ multiplex PCR; TCRdb's table is partial and in-frame only. The table includes millions of clones, about 92% detected once. The source material was naive CD4+ T cells from PBMCs. Subset reported: CD45RA+ positively selected. These receptors were obtained from a man aged 18 to 30 in good health. Some clones in this sample may be carry-over from other donors' samples.

Here the CDR3 reads CAWRKTSEGVQYF. As DNA, the CDR3 is TGTGCCTGGAGAAAAACTAGTGAGGGAGTTCAGTACTTC. J is TRBJ2-7 and V is TRBV30; D may be TRBD2 (5 bases). The germline V gene has CDR1 GTSNPN and CDR2 SVGIG (reference sequence). Trimming left V 3 bases short and J 10 bases short, with 19 bases between. The CDR3 extends over 13 amino acids.

This clone has a single count. Other DNA sequences of this sample code for an identical CDR3. DNA of the CDR3: TGCAGTGCTAGAGTACGGGAGACCCAGTACTTC. Protein product: CSARVRETQYF. V and J are TRBV20-1 and TRBJ2-5; no clear D gene. Germline-derived CDR1 and CDR2 are DFQATT and SNEGSKA (reference sequence). Trimming removed 1 base from V and 5 bases from J, with 5 bases in between. The CDR3 runs 11 residues.

V usage is TRBV27 and J usage is TRBJ2-1; tentative D call: TRBD1 (6 bases). The CDR3 covers 18 residues. Between the trimmed V and J ends, which lost 9 bases and 0 bases, there was a span of 24 bases. The germline CDR1 and CDR2 sequences are MNHEY and SMNVEV (reference sequence). The CDR3 protein is CASRRSQGPGSSYNEQFF. The CDR3 DNA reads TGTGCCAGTAGAAGGTCACAGGGTCCAGGCAGCTCCTACAATGAGCAGTTCTTC.

The CDR3 sequence is CAIKRTGVNTEAFF. CDR3 nucleotide sequence: TGTGCCATAAAGAGGACAGGGGTGAACACTGAAGCTTTCTTT. The V call is TRBV6-5, the J call TRBJ1-1, with 9 bases aligning to TRBD1. The length of the CDR3 is 14 residues. With V trimmed by 10 bases and J by 0 bases, 6 bases remained unmatched. Germline CDR1 MNHEY, CDR2 SVGAGI.

The chain carries TRBV5-6 and TRBJ1-2, with D uncertain. The CDR3 sequence is 11 residues long. Deletions cut 5 bases from V and 6 bases from J, with 8 bases between. Germline V gene sequence: CDR1 SGHDT, CDR2 YYEEEE. DNA of the CDR3: TGTGCCAGCAGTTCGGTCCATGGCTACACCTTC. It encodes CASSSVHGYTF.

To note about this clone: Other DNA sequences in the sample encode the same CDR3. J is TRBJ1-2 and V is TRBV28, with 7 bases fitting TRBD1. CDR1 MDHEN and CDR2 SYDVKM come from the germline V gene. Germline trimming cut 5 bases from V and 4 bases from J; bases unmatched to any gene: 7. This CDR3 is 14 amino acids long. CDR3 sequence: CASSPPGQSYGYTF. As DNA, the CDR3 is TGTGCCAGCAGTCCACCGGGACAGAGCTATGGCTACACCTTC.

This rearrangement joins TRBV30 to TRBJ1-2, with D possibly being TRBD1 (6 bases). The CDR3 has 13 residues. V lost 3 bases and J lost 4, with 12 bases in between. Germline CDR1 and CDR2: GTSNPN and SVGIG (reference sequence). The DNA of the CDR3 is TGTGCCTGGAGCGCGGACAGTTCCTATGGCTACACCTTC. This codes for CAWSADSSYGYTF.

V and J are TRBV28 and TRBJ2-7; 8 nucleotides line up with TRBD2. CDR1 is MDHEN and CDR2 is SYDVKM in the germline V gene. After removal of 5 bases from V and 5 bases from J, the junction contained 8 bases not matched to a gene. The CDR3 loop spans 14 amino acids. The CDR3 DNA sequence: TGTGCCAGCAGTACAGCGGGAGTCGTCAACGAGCAGTACTTC. It translates to CASSTAGVVNEQYF.

The count of this clone is one. CDR3: CASSSRTGDNQPQHF. The CDR3 DNA is TGCGCCAGCAGCTCACGGACAGGGGACAATCAGCCCCAGCATTTT. V usage is TRBV4-1 and J usage is TRBJ1-5, with TRBD1 identical over 9 bases. There are 15 residues in the CDR3. The germline CDR1 and CDR2 sequences are MGHRA and YSYEKL. J lost 3 bases, V lost 5 bases, and 5 bases had no gene match.

The chain links TRBV28 to TRBJ1-2; 7 bases map to TRBD1. The CDR3 is 14 residues long. V trimming: 6 bases; J trimming: 7 bases; junction bases outside the gene matches: 11. Germline lookup yields CDR1 MDHEN and CDR2 SYDVKM. CDR3 protein: CASSRGDSVGGYTF. In nucleotides, the CDR3 is TGTGCCAGCAGCCGGGGGGACAGTGTGGGTGGCTACACCTTC.

The genes are TRBV5-8 and TRBJ2-6, with TRBD2 identical over 7 bases. From germline, CDR1 is SGHTS and CDR2 YDEGEE. The V and J ends lost 7 bases and 1 base, in that order; junction bases with no gene match: 11. CDR3 size: 17 residues. CDR3 sequence reads: CASAGGEVLSGANVLTF. CDR3 DNA sequence: TGTGCCAGCGCTGGGGGGGAGGTCCTTTCTGGGGCCAACGTCCTGACTTTC.

This clone appeared once. The chain links TRBV28 to TRBJ1-4; 7 bases align to TRBD1. The length of the CDR3 is 17 residues. Trimming cost V 1 base and J 6 bases; bases outside gene matches: 11. Germline CDR1 reads MDHEN; CDR2 reads SYDVKM. This CDR3 is CASSLSGGATSDEKLFF. DNA of the CDR3: TGTGCCAGCAGTTTATCAGGGGGAGCGACGTCGGATGAAAAACTGTTTTTT.

In the case of this clone: The identical CDR3 is also encoded by other nucleotide sequences in the sample. The chain carries TRBV5-6 and TRBJ2-3; 12 nucleotides match TRBD1. After removal of 4 bases from V and 4 bases from J, the junction contained 4 bases not matched to a gene. Looked up from germline, CDR1 is SGHDT and CDR2 is YYEEEE. The CDR3 spans 15 residues. DNA for the CDR3: TGTGCCAGCAGCCCAGGGACAGGGGGCCCAGATACGCAGTATTTT. Its translation: CASSPGTGGPDTQYF.

This chain connects TRBV7-2 to TRBJ1-5, with no clear D. V was trimmed by 1 base and J by 0 bases, leaving 10 bases between them. Germline V gene lookup returns CDR1 SGHTA and CDR2 FQGNSA. The CDR3 runs to 16 residues. The CDR3 sequence is CASSLGGGYSNQPQHF. The CDR3 region has the DNA TGTGCCAGCAGCTTAGGGGGAGGCTATAGCAATCAGCCCCAGCATTTT.

The genes are TRBV28 and TRBJ1-5; possibly TRBD1 for D (5 bases). V lost 3 bases to trimming and J lost 2 bases, with 11 bases between them. Germline loops: CDR1 MDHEN, CDR2 SYDVKM. CDR3 size: 15 residues. The CDR3 reads CASSFRRVGNQPQHF. The CDR3 DNA follows: TGTGCCAGCAGTTTCCGCAGGGTGGGCAATCAGCCCCAGCATTTT.

This clone was seen more than once but under ten times. The V and J genes are TRBV19 and TRBJ1-5; the match to TRBD1 covers 7 bases. The length of the CDR3 is 12 residues. V trimming: 6 bases; J trimming: 7 bases; junction bases outside the gene matches: 3. The V gene's germline CDR1 is LNHDA and CDR2 SQIVND (reference sequence). CDR3 sequence reads: CASRQGIQPQHF. The CDR3 DNA follows: TGTGCCAGTAGACAGGGGATCCAGCCCCAGCATTTT.

V is TRBV7-5 and J is TRBJ2-5. TRBV7-5 is tagged as a pseudogene. The CDR3 is 13 amino acids. The CDR3 DNA sequence: TGTGTCAGAAGCTTGGGCCCCACGGGCACCCAGTACTTC. Translation gives CVRSLGPTGTQYF.

The V gene is TRBV14, the J gene TRBJ2-1; the match to TRBD1 covers 10 bases. Losses at the gene ends were 3 bases for V and 7 bases for J; bases not matched to a gene: 9. Germline CDR1 SGHDN, CDR2 FVKESK. This CDR3 is 16 amino acids long. CDR3 in amino acids: CASSQPGTGDGNEQFF. CDR3 DNA sequence: TGTGCCAGCAGCCAGCCCGGGACAGGGGATGGGAATGAGCAGTTCTTC.

The genes are TRBV6-5 and TRBJ1-2; 10 bases fit TRBD1. The ends lost 6 bases at V and 4 bases at J; junction bases unmatched: 2. This CDR3 spans 13 amino acids. The V gene's germline CDR1 is MNHEY and CDR2 SVGAGI. CDR3 residues: CASRGQGIYGYTF. The CDR3 region has the DNA TGTGCCAGCAGGGGACAGGGGATCTATGGCTACACCTTC.

CDR3 DNA: TGTGCCAGCAGCCAGGCATTAGCGGGAGTGCTGTACTTC. Translated, it gives CASSQALAGVLYF. The V and J genes are TRBV14 and TRBJ2-7, with 9 bases aligning to TRBD2. This CDR3 has 13 residues. V trimming: 3 bases; J trimming: 12 bases; junction bases outside the gene matches: 9. CDR1 and CDR2 from the germline V gene are SGHDN and FVKESK.

The chain couples TRBV7-3 to TRBJ2-4, with D hard to call. The ends were cut back, 3 bases at V and 0 bases at J, with 9 bases in the middle. Germline CDR1 and CDR2: SGHTA and FQGTGA. This CDR3 comprises 15 residues. DNA of the CDR3: TGTGCCAGCAGCTTGGTCGCCGGAGCCAAAAACATTCAGTACTTC. Protein: CASSLVAGAKNIQYF. The full variable domain, in which reference TRBV7-3 and TRBJ2-4 provide the parts outside the CDR3, is GAGVSQTPSNKVTEKGKYVELRCDPISGHTALYWYRQSLGQGPEFLIYFQGTGAADDSGLPNDRFFAVRPEGSVSTLKIQRTERGDSAVYLCASSLVAGAKNIQYFGAGTRLSVL.

The rearrangement links TRBV2 to TRBJ2-2, with TRBD1 matching over 10 bases. Germline V gene lookup returns CDR1 SNHLY and CDR2 FYNNEI. With V trimmed by 6 bases and J by 3 bases, 4 bases remained unmatched. The CDR3 consists of 15 residues. In DNA form, the CDR3 reads TGTGCCAGCAGCTTGGACAGGGGGGACACCGGGGAGCTGTTTTTT. Its translation is CASSLDRGDTGELFF.

The rearrangement uses TRBV6-5 and TRBJ2-3; tentatively, D is TRBD1 (5 bases). Germline V gene data show CDR1 as MNHEY and CDR2 as SVGAGI. There are 13 residues in the CDR3. V was pared by 7 bases and J by 2 bases, with 10 bases between. CDR3 loop: CASTGSFTDTQYF. CDR3 DNA sequence: TGTGCCAGCACAGGGTCCTTCACAGATACGCAGTATTTT.